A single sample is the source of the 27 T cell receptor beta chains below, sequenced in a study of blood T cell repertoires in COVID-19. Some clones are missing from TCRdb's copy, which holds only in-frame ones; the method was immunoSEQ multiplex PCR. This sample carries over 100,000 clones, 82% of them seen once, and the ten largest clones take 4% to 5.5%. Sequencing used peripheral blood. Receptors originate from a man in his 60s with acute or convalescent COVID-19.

The CDR3 here is CASSKRREYSYNEQFF. The CDR3 region has the DNA TGTGCCAGCAGCAAACGGCGGGAGTACTCCTACAATGAGCAGTTCTTC. The genes are TRBV21-1 and TRBJ2-1; TRBD2 reflects the table's D call only, with no check against the DNA. TRBV21-1 is deemed a pseudogene. The length of the CDR3 is 16 residues.

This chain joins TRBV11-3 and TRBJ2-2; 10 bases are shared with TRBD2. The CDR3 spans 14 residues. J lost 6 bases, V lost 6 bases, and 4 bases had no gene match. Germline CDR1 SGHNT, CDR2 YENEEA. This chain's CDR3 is CASSLAGVAGELFF. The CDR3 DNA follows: TGTGCCAGCAGTCTAGCGGGGGTCGCCGGGGAGCTGTTTTTT.

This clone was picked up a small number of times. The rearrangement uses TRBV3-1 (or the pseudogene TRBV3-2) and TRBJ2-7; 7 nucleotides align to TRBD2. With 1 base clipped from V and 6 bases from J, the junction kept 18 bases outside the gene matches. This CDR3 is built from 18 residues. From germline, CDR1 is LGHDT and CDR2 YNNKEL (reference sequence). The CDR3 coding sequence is TGTGCCAGCAGCCAAGTCTATTATCGGTTCGGCGGGAGCTCCGAGCAGTACTTC. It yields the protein CASSQVYYRFGGSSEQYF.

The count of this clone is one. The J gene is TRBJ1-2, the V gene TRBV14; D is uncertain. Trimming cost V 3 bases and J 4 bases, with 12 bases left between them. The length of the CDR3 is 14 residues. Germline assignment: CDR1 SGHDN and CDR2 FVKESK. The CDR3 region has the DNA TGTGCCAGCAGCCAGCAACAGTCACTCTATGGCTACACCTTC. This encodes CASSQQQSLYGYTF.

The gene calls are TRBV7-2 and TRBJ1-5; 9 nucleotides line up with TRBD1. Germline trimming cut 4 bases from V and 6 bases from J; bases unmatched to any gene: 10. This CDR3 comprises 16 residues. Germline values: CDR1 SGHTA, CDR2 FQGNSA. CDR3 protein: CASSSWTGVGIQPQHF. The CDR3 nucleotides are TGTGCCAGCAGCTCTTGGACAGGGGTAGGGATTCAGCCCCAGCATTTT. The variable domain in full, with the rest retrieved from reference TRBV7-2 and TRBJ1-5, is GAGVSQSPSNKVTEKGKDVELRCDPISGHTALYWYRQSLGQGLEFLIYFQGNSAPDKSGLPSDRFSAERTGGSVSTLTIQRTQQEDSAVYLCASSSWTGVGIQPQHFGDGTRLSIL.

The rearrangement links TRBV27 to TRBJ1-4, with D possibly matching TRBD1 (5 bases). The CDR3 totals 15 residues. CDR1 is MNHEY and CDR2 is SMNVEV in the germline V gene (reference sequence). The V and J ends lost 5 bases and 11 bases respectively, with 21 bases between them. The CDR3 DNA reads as TGTGCCAGCAGTCCGACGCGTCAAGGGCGGGGGAAACTGTTTTTT. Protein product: CASSPTRQGRGKLFF.

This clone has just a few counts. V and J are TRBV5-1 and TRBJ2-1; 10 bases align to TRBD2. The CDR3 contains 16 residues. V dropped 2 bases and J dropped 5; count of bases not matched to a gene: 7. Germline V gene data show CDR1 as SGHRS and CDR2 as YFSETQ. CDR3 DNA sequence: TGCGCCAGCAGCTTAGCAGGACTAGCGGTAAACAATGAGCAGTTCTTC. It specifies CASSLAGLAVNNEQFF.

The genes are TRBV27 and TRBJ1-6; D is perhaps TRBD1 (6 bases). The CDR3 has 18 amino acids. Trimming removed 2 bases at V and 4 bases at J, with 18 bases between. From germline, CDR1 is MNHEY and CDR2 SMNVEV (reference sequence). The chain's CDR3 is CASSLRGAASDYNSPLHF. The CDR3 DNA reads TGTGCCAGCAGTTTACGGGGGGCCGCAAGTGATTATAATTCACCCCTCCACTTT.

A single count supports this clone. Here the CDR3 reads CASRLAGTDTQYF. The CDR3 nucleotides are TGTGCCAGCCGACTAGCGGGGACAGATACGCAGTATTTT. This chain joins TRBV19 and TRBJ2-3; 11 bases map to TRBD2. CDR1 and CDR2 from the germline V gene are LNHDA and SQIVND (reference sequence). With V trimmed by 9 bases and J by 3 bases, 2 bases remained unmatched. The CDR3 has 13 amino acids.

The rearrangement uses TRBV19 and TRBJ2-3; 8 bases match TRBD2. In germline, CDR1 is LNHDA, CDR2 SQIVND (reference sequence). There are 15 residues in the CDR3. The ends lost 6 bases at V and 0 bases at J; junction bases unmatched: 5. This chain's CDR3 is CASRETSVSTDTQYF. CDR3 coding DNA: TGTGCCAGTAGGGAGACTAGCGTCAGCACAGATACGCAGTATTTT.

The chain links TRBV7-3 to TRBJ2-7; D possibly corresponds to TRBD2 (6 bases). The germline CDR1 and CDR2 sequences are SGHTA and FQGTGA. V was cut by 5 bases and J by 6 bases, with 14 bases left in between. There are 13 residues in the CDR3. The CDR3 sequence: CASSPRLEGEQYF. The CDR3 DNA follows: TGTGCCAGCAGCCCTCGACTGGAGGGCGAGCAGTACTTC.

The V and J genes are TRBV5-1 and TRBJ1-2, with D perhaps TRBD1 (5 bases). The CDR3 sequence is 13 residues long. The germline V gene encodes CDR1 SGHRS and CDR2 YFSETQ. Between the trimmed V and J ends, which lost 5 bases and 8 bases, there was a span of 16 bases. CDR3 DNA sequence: TGCGCCAGCAGTAAACAGCAAGGGGTGGGCTACACCTTC. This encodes CASSKQQGVGYTF.

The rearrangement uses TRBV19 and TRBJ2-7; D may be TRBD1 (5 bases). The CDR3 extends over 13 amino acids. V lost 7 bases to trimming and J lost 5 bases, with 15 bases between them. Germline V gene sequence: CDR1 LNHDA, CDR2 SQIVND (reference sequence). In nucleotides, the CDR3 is TGTGCCAGTAAAAGGCAGGGTCAAGACGAGCAGTACTTC. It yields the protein CASKRQGQDEQYF.

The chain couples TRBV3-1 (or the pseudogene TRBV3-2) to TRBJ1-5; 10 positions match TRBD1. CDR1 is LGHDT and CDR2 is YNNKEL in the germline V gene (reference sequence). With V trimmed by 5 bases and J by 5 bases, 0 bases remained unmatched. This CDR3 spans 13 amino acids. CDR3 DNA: TGTGCCAGCAGCGGACAGGGGGATCAGCCCCAGCATTTT. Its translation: CASSGQGDQPQHF.

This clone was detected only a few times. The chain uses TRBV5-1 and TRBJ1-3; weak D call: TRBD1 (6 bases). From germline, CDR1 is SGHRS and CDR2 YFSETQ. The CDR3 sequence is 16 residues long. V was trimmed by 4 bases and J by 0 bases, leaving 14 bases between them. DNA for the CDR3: TGCGCCAGCAGCCCTGCGGGGGCCCTCTCTGGAAACACCATATATTTT. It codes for CASSPAGALSGNTIYF.

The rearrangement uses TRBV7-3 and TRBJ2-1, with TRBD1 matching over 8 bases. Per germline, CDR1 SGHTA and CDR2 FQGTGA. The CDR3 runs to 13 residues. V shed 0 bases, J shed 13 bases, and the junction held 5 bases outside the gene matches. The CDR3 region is CASSLTDRGSQFF. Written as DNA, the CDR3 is TGTGCCAGCAGCTTAACTGACAGGGGATCCCAGTTCTTC.

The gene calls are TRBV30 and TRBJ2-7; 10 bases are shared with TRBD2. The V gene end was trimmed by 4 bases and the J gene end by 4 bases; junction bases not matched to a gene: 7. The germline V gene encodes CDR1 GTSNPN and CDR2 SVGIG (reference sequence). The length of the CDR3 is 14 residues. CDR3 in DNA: TGTGCCTGGAACAGCGGGAGGGCGATTTACGAGCAGTACTTC. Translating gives CAWNSGRAIYEQYF. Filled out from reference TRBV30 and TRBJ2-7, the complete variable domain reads SQTIHQWPATLVQPVGSPLSLECTVEGTSNPNLYWYRQAAGRGLQLLFYSVGIGQISSEVPQNLSASRPQDRQFILSSKKLLLSDSGFYLCAWNSGRAIYEQYFGPGTRLTVT.

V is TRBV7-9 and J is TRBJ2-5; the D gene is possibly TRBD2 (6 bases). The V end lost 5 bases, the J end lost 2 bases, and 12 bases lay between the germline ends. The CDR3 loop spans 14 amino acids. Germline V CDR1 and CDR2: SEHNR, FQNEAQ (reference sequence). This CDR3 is CASSPSSGQETQYF. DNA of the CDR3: TGTGCCAGCAGCCCCAGTAGCGGACAAGAGACCCAGTACTTC. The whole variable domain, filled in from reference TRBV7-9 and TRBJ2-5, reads DTGVSQNPRHKITKRGQNVTFRCDPISEHNRLYWYRQTLGQGPEFLTYFQNEAQLEKSRLLSDRFSAERPKGSFSTLEIQRTEQGDSAMYLCASSPSSGQETQYFGPGTRLLVL.

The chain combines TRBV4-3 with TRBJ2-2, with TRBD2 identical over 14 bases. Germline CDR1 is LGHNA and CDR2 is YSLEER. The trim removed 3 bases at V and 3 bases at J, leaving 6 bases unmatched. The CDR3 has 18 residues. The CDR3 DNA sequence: TGCGCCAGCAGCCACCAGGGACTAGCGGGAGTTGACACCGGGGAGCTGTTTTTT. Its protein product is CASSHQGLAGVDTGELFF.

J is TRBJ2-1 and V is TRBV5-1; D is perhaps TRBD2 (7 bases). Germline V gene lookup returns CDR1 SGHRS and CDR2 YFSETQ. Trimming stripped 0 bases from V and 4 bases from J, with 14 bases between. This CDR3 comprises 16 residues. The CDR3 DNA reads TGCGCCAGCAGCTTGGAAGGCGGGGGCCGTTACAATGAGCAGTTCTTC. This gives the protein CASSLEGGGRYNEQFF.

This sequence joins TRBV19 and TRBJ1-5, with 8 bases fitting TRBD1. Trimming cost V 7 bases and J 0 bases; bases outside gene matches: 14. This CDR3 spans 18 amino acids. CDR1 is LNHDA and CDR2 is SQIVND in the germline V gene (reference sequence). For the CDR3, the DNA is TGTGCCAGTACCCCGGACCGGGACAGGCCCTATAGCAATCAGCCCCAGCATTTT. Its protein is CASTPDRDRPYSNQPQHF.

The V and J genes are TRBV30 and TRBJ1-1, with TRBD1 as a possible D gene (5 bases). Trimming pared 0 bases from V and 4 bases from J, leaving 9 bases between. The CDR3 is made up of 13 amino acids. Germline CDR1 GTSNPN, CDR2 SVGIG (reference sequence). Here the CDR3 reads CAWSVQGVTEAFF. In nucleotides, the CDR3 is TGTGCCTGGAGTGTACAAGGGGTCACTGAAGCTTTCTTT.

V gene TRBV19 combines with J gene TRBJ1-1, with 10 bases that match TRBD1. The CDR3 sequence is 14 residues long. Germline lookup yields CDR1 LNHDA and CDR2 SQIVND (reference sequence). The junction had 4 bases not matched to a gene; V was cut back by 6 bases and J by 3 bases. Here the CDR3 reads CASSTGQGYTEAFF. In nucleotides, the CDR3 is TGTGCCAGTAGCACGGGACAGGGGTACACTGAAGCTTTCTTT.

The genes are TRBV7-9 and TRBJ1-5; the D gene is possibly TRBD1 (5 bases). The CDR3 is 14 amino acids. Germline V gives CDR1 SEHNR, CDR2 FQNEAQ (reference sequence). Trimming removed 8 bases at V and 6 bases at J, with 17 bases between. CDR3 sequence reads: CASSGGGGGQPQHF. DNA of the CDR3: TGTGCCAGCTCCGGTGGGGGGGGTGGTCAGCCCCAGCATTTT.

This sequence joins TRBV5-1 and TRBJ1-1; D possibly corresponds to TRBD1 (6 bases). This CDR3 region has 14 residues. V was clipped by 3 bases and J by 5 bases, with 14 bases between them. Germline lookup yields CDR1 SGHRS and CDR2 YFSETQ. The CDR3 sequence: CASSSNREGTEAFF. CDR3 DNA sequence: TGCGCCAGCAGCTCTAACAGGGAGGGGACTGAAGCTTTCTTT.

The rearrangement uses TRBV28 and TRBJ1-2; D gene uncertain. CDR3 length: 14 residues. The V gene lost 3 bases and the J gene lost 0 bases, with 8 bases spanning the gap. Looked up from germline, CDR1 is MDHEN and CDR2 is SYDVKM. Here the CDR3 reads CASSFLPANYGYTF. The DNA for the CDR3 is TGTGCCAGCAGTTTCCTTCCGGCTAACTATGGCTACACCTTC.

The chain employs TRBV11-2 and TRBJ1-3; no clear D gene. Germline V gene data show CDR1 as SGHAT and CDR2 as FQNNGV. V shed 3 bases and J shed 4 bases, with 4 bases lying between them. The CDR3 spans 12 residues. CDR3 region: CASSFVGNTIYF. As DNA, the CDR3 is TGTGCCAGCAGCTTCGTCGGAAACACCATATATTTT. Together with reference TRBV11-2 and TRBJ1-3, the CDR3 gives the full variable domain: EAGVAQSPRYKIIEKRQSVAFWCNPISGHATLYWYQQILGQGPKLLIQFQNNGVVDDSQLPKDRFSAERLKGVDSTLKIQPAKLEDSAVYLCASSFVGNTIYFGEGSWLTVV.